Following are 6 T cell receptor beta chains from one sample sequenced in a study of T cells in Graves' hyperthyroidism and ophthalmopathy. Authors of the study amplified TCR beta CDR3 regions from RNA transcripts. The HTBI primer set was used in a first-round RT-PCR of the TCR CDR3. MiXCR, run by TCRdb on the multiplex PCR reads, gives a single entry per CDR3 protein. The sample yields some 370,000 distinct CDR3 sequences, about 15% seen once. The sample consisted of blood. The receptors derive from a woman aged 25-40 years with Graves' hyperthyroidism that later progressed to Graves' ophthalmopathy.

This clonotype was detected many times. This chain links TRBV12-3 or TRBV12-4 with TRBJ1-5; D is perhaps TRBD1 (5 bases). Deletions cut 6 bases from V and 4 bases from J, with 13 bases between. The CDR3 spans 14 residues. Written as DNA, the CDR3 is TGTGCCAGCAGCCTCGACAGTTTTAATCAGCCCCAGCATTTT. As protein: CASSLDSFNQPQHF.

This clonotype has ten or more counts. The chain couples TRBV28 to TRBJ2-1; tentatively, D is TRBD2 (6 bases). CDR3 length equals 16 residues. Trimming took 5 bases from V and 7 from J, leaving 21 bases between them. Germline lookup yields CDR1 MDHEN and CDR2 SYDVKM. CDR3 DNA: TGTGCCAGCAGTCCCCTTGATGTAGCGGAAACAAATGAGCAGTTCTTC. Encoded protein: CASSPLDVAETNEQFF. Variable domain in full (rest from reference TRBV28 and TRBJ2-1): DVKVTQSSRYLVKRTGEKVFLECVQDMDHENMFWYRQDPGLGLRLIYFSYDVKMKEKGDIPEGYSVSREKKERFSLILESASTNQTSMYLCASSPLDVAETNEQFFGPGTRLTVL.

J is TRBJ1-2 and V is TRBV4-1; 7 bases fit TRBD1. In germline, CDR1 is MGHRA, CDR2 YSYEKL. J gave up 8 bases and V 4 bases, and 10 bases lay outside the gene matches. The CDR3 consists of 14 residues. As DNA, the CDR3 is TGCGCCAGCAGCCCGATTCGACAGGGTAGCGGCTACACCTTC. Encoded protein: CASSPIRQGSGYTF.

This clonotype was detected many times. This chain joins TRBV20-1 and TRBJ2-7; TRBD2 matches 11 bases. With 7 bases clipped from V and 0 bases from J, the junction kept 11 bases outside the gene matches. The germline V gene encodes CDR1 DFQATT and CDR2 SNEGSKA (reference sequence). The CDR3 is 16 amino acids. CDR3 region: CSGTGTSGKSSYEQYF. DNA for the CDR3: TGCAGTGGTACCGGGACTAGCGGTAAGAGCTCCTACGAGCAGTACTTC.

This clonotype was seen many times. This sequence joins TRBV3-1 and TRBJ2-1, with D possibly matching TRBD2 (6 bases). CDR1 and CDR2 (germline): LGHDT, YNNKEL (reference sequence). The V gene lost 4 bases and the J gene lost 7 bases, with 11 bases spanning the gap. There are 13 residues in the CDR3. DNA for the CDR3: TGTGCCAGCAGCCTGCAGGGAGGTAATGAGCAGTTCTTC. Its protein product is CASSLQGGNEQFF.

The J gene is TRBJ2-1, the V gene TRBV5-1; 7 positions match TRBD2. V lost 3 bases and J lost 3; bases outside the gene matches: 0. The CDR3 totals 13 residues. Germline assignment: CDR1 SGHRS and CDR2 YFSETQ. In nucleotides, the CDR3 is TGCGCCAGCAGCTGGGACTACTACAATGAGCAGTTCTTC. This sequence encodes CASSWDYYNEQFF.